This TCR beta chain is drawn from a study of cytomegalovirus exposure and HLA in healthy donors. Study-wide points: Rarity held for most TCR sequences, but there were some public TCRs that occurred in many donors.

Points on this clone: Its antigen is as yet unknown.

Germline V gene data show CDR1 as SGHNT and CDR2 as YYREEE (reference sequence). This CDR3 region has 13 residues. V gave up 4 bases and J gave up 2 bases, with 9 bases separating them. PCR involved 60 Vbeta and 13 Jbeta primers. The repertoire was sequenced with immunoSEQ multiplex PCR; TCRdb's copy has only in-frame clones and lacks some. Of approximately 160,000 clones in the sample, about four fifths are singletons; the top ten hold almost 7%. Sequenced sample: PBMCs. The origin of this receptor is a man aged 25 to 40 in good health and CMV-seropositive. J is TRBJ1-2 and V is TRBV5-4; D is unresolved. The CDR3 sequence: CASSHPKNYGYTF. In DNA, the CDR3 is TGTGCCAGCAGCCATCCTAAAAACTATGGCTACACCTTC. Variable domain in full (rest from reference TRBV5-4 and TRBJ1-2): ETGVTQSPTHLIKTRGQQVTLRCSSQSGHNTVSWYQQALGQGPQFIFQYYREEENGRGNFPPRFSGLQFPNYSSELNVNALELDDSALYLCASSHPKNYGYTFGSGTRLTVV.